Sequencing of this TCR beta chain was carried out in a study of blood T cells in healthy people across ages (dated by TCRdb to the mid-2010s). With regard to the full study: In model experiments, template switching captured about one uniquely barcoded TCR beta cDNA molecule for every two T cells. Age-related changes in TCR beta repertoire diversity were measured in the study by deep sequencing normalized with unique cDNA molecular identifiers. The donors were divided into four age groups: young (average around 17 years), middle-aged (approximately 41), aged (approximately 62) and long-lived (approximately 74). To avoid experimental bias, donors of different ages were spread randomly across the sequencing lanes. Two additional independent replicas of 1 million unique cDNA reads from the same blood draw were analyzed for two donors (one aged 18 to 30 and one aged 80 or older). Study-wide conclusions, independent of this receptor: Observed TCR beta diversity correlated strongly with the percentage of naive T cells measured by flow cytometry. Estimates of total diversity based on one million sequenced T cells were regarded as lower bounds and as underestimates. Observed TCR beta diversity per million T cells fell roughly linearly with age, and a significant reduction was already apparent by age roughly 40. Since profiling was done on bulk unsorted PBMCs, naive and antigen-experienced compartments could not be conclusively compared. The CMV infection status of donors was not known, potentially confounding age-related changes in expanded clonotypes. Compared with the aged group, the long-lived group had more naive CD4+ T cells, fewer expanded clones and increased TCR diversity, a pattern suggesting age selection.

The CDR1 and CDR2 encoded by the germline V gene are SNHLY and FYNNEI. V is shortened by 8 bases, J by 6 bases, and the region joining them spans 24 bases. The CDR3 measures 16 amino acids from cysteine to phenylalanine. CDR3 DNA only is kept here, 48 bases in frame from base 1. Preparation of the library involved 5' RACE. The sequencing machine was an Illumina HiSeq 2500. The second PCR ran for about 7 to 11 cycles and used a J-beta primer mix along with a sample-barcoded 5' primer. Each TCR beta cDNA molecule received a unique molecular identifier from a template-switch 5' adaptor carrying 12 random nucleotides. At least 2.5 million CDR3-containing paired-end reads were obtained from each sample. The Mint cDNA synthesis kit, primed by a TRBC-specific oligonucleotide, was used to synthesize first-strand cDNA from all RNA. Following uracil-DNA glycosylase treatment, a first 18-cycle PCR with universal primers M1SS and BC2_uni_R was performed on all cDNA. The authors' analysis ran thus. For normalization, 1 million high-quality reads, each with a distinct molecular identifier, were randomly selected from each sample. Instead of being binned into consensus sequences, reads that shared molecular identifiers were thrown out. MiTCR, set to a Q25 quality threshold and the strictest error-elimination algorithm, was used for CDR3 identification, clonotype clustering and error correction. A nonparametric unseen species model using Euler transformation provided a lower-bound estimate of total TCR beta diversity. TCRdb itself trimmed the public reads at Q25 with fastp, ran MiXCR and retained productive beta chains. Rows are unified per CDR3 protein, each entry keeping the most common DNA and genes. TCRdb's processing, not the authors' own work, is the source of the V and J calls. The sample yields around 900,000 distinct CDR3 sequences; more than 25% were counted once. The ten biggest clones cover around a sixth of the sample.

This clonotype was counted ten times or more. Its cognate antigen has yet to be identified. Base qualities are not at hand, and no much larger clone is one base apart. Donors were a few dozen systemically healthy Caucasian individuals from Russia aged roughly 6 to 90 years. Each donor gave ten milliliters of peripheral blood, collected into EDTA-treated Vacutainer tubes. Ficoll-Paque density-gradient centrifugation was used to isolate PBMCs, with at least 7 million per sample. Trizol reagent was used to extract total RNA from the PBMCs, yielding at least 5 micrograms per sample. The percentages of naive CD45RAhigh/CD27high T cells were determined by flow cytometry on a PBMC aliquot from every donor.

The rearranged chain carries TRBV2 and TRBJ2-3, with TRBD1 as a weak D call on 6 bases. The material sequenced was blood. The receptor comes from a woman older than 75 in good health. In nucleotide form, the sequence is TGTGCCAGCGGCACTCCAGCTCTAGCCCAGGGGGATACGCAGTATTTT. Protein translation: CASGTPALAQGDTQYF.